The 23 T cell receptor beta chains below all came from one sample that was sequenced in a study of human T cells and chemical hapten exposure. TCRdb fed the RACE reads into MiXCR, producing one record per CDR3 protein. Of around 340,000 distinct CDR3 sequences in the sample, approximately 6.9% were seen once. The time point is: patch test 1, 2 weeks after DPC sensitization. This sample's treatment: therapeutic diphenylcyclopropenone sensitization with weekly scalp DPC. The starting material was whole blood, obtained in connection with sensitization to the hapten diphenylcyclopropenone (DPC). Receptors originate from a woman between 18 and 30 years old with alopecia areata. Some clones in this sample may be carry-over from other donors' samples.

This clonotype was counted a few times. This chain joins TRBV7-9 and TRBJ1-4; D is ambiguous. The germline V and J ends were trimmed by 6 bases and 0 bases, with 5 bases remaining between them. CDR1 and CDR2 (germline): SEHNR, FQNEAQ (reference sequence). This CDR3 has 13 residues. The CDR3 loop is CASRAATNEKLFF. In nucleotides, the CDR3 is TGTGCCAGCAGAGCAGCAACTAATGAAAAACTGTTTTTT.

In this sample, this clonotype turned up many times. The chain combines TRBV6-2 or TRBV6-3 with TRBJ2-3; D might be TRBD1 (5 bases). This CDR3 comprises 13 residues. Germline lookup yields CDR1 MNHEY and CDR2 SVGEGT. V was pared by 7 bases and J by 2 bases, with 10 bases between. CDR3 bases: TGTGCCAGCAAGAAGGACAACACAGATACGCAGTATTTT. Translation gives CASKKDNTDTQYF.

The chain carries TRBV11-2 and TRBJ2-3; 7 bases line up with TRBD2. V shed 1 base and J 4 bases; nucleotides not matched to a gene: 14. In germline, CDR1 is SGHAT, CDR2 FQNNGV. The CDR3 runs 18 residues. CDR3 in amino acids: CASSLVSYKRGTPDTQYF. In DNA form, the CDR3 reads TGTGCCAGCAGCTTAGTGTCTTATAAGCGGGGAACTCCAGATACGCAGTATTTT.

The chain couples TRBV15 to TRBJ2-3, with D possibly TRBD2 on 6 matching bases. Germline lookup yields CDR1 LNHNV and CDR2 YYDKDF (reference sequence). V was clipped by 8 bases and J by 1 base, with 16 bases between them. The CDR3 has 15 amino acids. CDR3 loop: CATRDSWLGTDTQYF. As DNA, the CDR3 is TGTGCCACCCGGGACTCCTGGCTAGGCACAGATACGCAGTATTTT.

Many counts were recorded for this clonotype. V is TRBV7-2 and J is TRBJ2-5; a possible D gene is TRBD2 (5 bases). Trimming took off 7 bases at V and 4 bases at J, with 13 bases between the two ends. CDR3 length equals 13 residues. Germline V CDR1 and CDR2: SGHTA, FQGNSA. CDR3 loop: CASTHTGVETQYF. The CDR3 DNA sequence: TGTGCCAGCACCCATACCGGGGTAGAGACCCAGTACTTC.

The genes are TRBV7-9 and TRBJ2-1, with D hard to call. The V and J ends lost 5 bases and 0 bases respectively, with 17 bases between them. There are 17 residues in the CDR3. CDR1 and CDR2 (germline): SEHNR, FQNEAQ (reference sequence). The CDR3 sequence: CASSLLFRAVSYNEQFF. CDR3 nucleotide sequence: TGTGCCAGCAGCCTCCTATTCCGGGCCGTCTCCTACAATGAGCAGTTCTTC. The variable domain in full, with the rest retrieved from reference TRBV7-9 and TRBJ2-1, is DTGVSQNPRHKITKRGQNVTFRCDPISEHNRLYWYRQTLGQGPEFLTYFQNEAQLEKSRLLSDRFSAERPKGSFSTLEIQRTEQGDSAMYLCASSLLFRAVSYNEQFFGPGTRLTVL.

This clonotype was picked up a small number of times. The rearrangement links TRBV4-3 to TRBJ1-1; 7 positions match TRBD1. J was trimmed by 6 bases and V by 4 bases; bases with no gene match: 8. The CDR3 contains 14 residues. Per germline, CDR1 LGHNA and CDR2 YSLEER. CDR3 sequence: CASSRNRGYPEAFF. CDR3 sequence (DNA): TGCGCCAGCAGCCGGAACAGGGGATACCCTGAAGCTTTCTTT.

This clonotype was seen more than once but under ten times. The chain employs TRBV9 and TRBJ2-2, with TRBD1 matching over 7 bases. The J segment lost 5 bases and the V segment lost 0 bases, leaving 7 bases of the junction unmatched. CDR3 size: 16 residues. CDR1 SGDLS and CDR2 YYNGEE come from the germline V gene. The CDR3 here is CASSVAQAGGTGELFF. The CDR3 DNA is TGTGCCAGCAGCGTAGCTCAAGCAGGGGGAACCGGGGAGCTGTTTTTT.

This clonotype was picked up many times. The chain links TRBV3-1 to TRBJ1-5; D gene unclear. The germline gives CDR1 LGHDT, CDR2 YNNKEL (reference sequence). This CDR3 is built from 14 residues. Trimming cost V 1 base and J 1 base, with 5 bases left between them. The CDR3 DNA is TGTGCCAGCAGCCAAGCAGGCAGCAATCAGCCCCAGCATTTT. It yields the protein CASSQAGSNQPQHF. The full variable domain, its missing parts supplied by reference TRBV3-1 and TRBJ1-5, is DTAVSQTPKYLVTQMGNDKSIKCEQNLGHDTMYWYKQDSKKFLKIMFSYNNKELIINETVPNRFSPKSPDKAHLNLHINSLELGDSAVYFCASSQAGSNQPQHFGDGTRLSIL.

The gene calls are TRBV6-1 and TRBJ2-3; D uncertain. V dropped 1 base and J dropped 1 base, with 9 bases sitting between them. The germline V gene has CDR1 MNHNS and CDR2 SASEGT. The CDR3 is 15 residues long. The CDR3 DNA follows: TGTGCCAGCAGTGAAGACGGCGTTCGCACAGATACGCAGTATTTT. Its translation is CASSEDGVRTDTQYF.

The chain has TRBV12-3 or TRBV12-4 and TRBJ2-3, with 7 bases lining up with TRBD1. V shed 5 bases, J shed 3 bases, and the junction held 8 bases outside the gene matches. The length of the CDR3 is 15 residues. In DNA form, the CDR3 reads TGTGCCAGCAGTCTCGACAGGGCAGAGACAGATACGCAGTATTTT. Translated: CASSLDRAETDTQYF.

There are a few counts of this clonotype. The chain recombines TRBV12-5 with TRBJ1-6; the D gene is possibly TRBD1 (6 bases). Germline V lookup: CDR1 LGHNT, CDR2 FRNRAP. Trimming cost V 0 bases and J 13 bases, with 16 bases left between them. This CDR3 comprises 15 residues. The CDR3 sequence is CASGLVLGASVPLHF. CDR3 bases: TGTGCTAGTGGTTTGGTACTGGGGGCCTCGGTGCCCCTCCACTTT.

The rearrangement uses TRBV11-3 and TRBJ2-3, with 11 bases fitting TRBD2. Germline V gene sequence: CDR1 SGHNT, CDR2 YENEEA. The trim removed 4 bases at V and 2 bases at J, leaving 5 bases unmatched. The CDR3 sequence is 16 residues long. CDR3 in amino acids: CASSYGTSGPTDTQYF. CDR3 nucleotides: TGTGCCAGCAGCTACGGGACTAGCGGTCCCACAGATACGCAGTATTTT.

The chain carries TRBV5-1 and TRBJ1-5, with unresolved D. From germline, CDR1 is SGHRS and CDR2 YFSETQ. Trimming stripped 2 bases from V and 3 bases from J, with 9 bases between. This CDR3 contains 14 residues. The CDR3: CASSLGSSNQPQHF. CDR3 DNA: TGCGCCAGCAGCTTAGGGAGCTCCAATCAGCCCCAGCATTTT. The whole variable domain, remainder taken from reference TRBV5-1 and TRBJ1-5, is KAGVTQTPRYLIKTRGQQVTLSCSPISGHRSVSWYQQTPGQGLQFLFEYFSETQRNKGNFPGRFSGRQFSNSRSEMNVSTLELGDSALYLCASSLGSSNQPQHFGDGTRLSIL.

This clonotype was observed many times. The chain has TRBV6-5 and TRBJ1-1; D is undetermined. CDR1 is MNHEY, CDR2 SVGAGI, per germline. With 0 bases removed from V and 0 bases from J, the gap between germline ends came to 11 bases. This CDR3 is built from 16 residues. CDR3 residues: CASSYSKAAMNTEAFF. The CDR3 DNA sequence: TGTGCCAGCAGTTACTCGAAGGCAGCCATGAACACTGAAGCTTTCTTT.

V gene TRBV5-1 combines with J gene TRBJ2-3, with D possibly TRBD1 on 5 matching bases. Germline CDR1 and CDR2: SGHRS and YFSETQ. Trimming took off 4 bases at V and 6 bases at J, with 24 bases between the two ends. The CDR3 is 17 amino acids. The DNA for the CDR3 is TGCGCCAGCAGCCGCGCAACATCCGGACAAATGGGGGATACGCAGTATTTT. Protein sequence: CASSRATSGQMGDTQYF.

The rearrangement joins TRBV4-1 to TRBJ2-1, with TRBD2 matching over 15 bases. Trimming took 3 bases from V and 10 from J; bases not matched to a gene: 7. There are 16 residues in the CDR3. From germline, CDR1 is MGHRA and CDR2 YSYEKL. The CDR3 DNA follows: TGCGCCAGCAGCCACGGGACTAGCGGGGGGCTCAACGAGCAGTTCTTC. It specifies CASSHGTSGGLNEQFF.

V is TRBV5-6 and J is TRBJ1-1, with D uncertain. The CDR3 consists of 13 residues. V lost 1 base and J 5 bases, leaving 9 bases between the germline ends. The germline CDR1 and CDR2 sequences are SGHDT and YYEEEE. The CDR3 coding sequence is TGTGCCAGCAGCTTGCCATCTGAAACTGAAGCTTTCTTT. This sequence encodes CASSLPSETEAFF. The full variable domain, rest sourced from reference TRBV5-6 and TRBJ1-1, is DAGVTQSPTHLIKTRGQQVTLRCSPKSGHDTVSWYQQALGQGPQFIFQYYEEEERQRGNFPDRFSGHQFPNYSSELNVNALLLGDSALYLCASSLPSETEAFFGQGTRLTVV.

This clonotype was seen a few times. V gene TRBV6-5 combines with J gene TRBJ2-4; a weak D match, TRBD2 (6 bases). Germline V gives CDR1 MNHEY, CDR2 SVGAGI. Trimming stripped 6 bases from V and 6 bases from J, with 9 bases between. The CDR3 length is 12 residues. CDR3 amino acids: CASSDGGNIQYF. The DNA of the CDR3 is TGTGCCAGCAGCGACGGGGGAAACATTCAGTACTTC.

The rearrangement uses TRBV12-3 or TRBV12-4 and TRBJ1-2; a weak D match, TRBD1 (5 bases). This CDR3 spans 14 amino acids. Trimming left V 4 bases short and J 7 bases short, with 16 bases between. The CDR3 sequence: CASSYTRGSGGYTF. The DNA for the CDR3 is TGTGCCAGCAGTTATACGCGGGGCTCGGGTGGCTACACCTTC.

The chain couples TRBV20-1 to TRBJ2-7; D remains ambiguous. The CDR3 covers 12 residues. Trimming stripped 3 bases from V and 4 bases from J, with 10 bases between. Germline-derived CDR1 and CDR2 are DFQATT and SNEGSKA (reference sequence). The CDR3 region is CSASAGFYEQYF. DNA of the CDR3: TGCAGTGCTAGCGCAGGTTTTTACGAGCAGTACTTC.

This clonotype was counted between two and nine times. V and J are TRBV5-6 and TRBJ1-1; D is perhaps TRBD1 (5 bases). CDR1 SGHDT and CDR2 YYEEEE come from the germline V gene. Trimming cost V 6 bases and J 0 bases, with 21 bases left between them. The CDR3 extends over 17 amino acids. CDR3 region: CASTIGASSNLNTEAFF. In nucleotides, the CDR3 is TGTGCCAGCACCATTGGGGCTAGCTCAAACTTGAACACTGAAGCTTTCTTT.

This clonotype turned up a few times. This chain connects TRBV18 to TRBJ2-2, with D tentatively TRBD1 (6 bases). Between the trimmed V and J ends, which lost 3 bases and 7 bases, there was a span of 24 bases. The length of the CDR3 is 18 residues. Germline assignment: CDR1 KGHSH and CDR2 LQKENI. CDR3 residues: CASSPTTRAGTTSGELFF. The CDR3 DNA reads TGTGCCAGCTCACCGACAACACGAGCCGGGACAACAAGCGGGGAGCTGTTTTTT. Using reference TRBV18 and TRBJ2-2 for the parts outside the CDR3, the full variable domain is NAGVMQNPRHLVRRRGQEARLRCSPMKGHSHVYWYRQLPEEGLKFMVYLQKENIIDESGMPKERFSAEFPKEGPSILRIQQVVRGDSAAYFCASSPTTRAGTTSGELFFGEGSRLTVL.